One sample yielded the 20 T cell receptor beta chains listed below, sequenced in a study of blood T cell repertoires in COVID-19. Some clones are missing from TCRdb's copy, which holds only in-frame ones; the method was immunoSEQ multiplex PCR. In the table there are about 150,000 clones, 65% to 85% of which are singletons. Source material: peripheral blood. The receptor set was obtained from a woman aged 80 or over with acute or convalescent COVID-19.

The V call is TRBV15, the J call TRBJ1-1, with 8 bases that match TRBD1. The germline CDR1 and CDR2 sequences are LNHNV and YYDKDF (reference sequence). The CDR3 length is 15 residues. Trimming took 1 base from V and 4 from J; bases not matched to a gene: 5. DNA of the CDR3: TGTGCCACCAGCAGAGCGACAGGGGCGGCCACTGAAGCTTTCTTT. It yields the protein CATSRATGAATEAFF.

The table lists this clone with a few counts. The J gene is TRBJ2-6, the V gene TRBV5-1, with TRBD1 matching 7 bases. Per germline, CDR1 SGHRS and CDR2 YFSETQ. Unmatched junction bases numbered 10, after V lost 1 base and J lost 0 bases. This CDR3 region has 19 residues. The CDR3 reads CASSLQAGGPTSGANVLTF. The DNA for the CDR3 is TGCGCCAGCAGCTTGCAGGCAGGGGGTCCTACCTCTGGGGCCAACGTCCTGACTTTC.

This clone turned up a few times. The chain uses TRBV19 and TRBJ2-5; a weak D match, TRBD1 (6 bases). The V gene's germline CDR1 is LNHDA and CDR2 SQIVND (reference sequence). This CDR3 contains 13 residues. Deletions cut 7 bases from V and 2 bases from J, with 11 bases between. The DNA of the CDR3 is TGTGCCAGTACCCCGACAGGACAAGAGACCCAGTACTTC. Translation gives CASTPTGQETQYF.

The chain couples TRBV6-1 to TRBJ1-2, with D possibly matching TRBD1 (5 bases). The CDR3 is made up of 15 amino acids. Per germline, CDR1 MNHNS and CDR2 SASEGT. The V end lost 0 bases, the J end lost 6 bases, and 14 bases lay between the germline ends. Here the CDR3 DNA reads TGTGCCAGCAGTGAAGCGGCCACTCGGGGGGATGGCTACACCTTC. As protein: CASSEAATRGDGYTF.

The chain uses TRBV28 and TRBJ1-4; 8 bases align to TRBD1. Trimming at V came to 8 bases and at J to 8 bases, leaving 25 bases not matched to a gene. This CDR3 spans 19 amino acids. Germline values: CDR1 MDHEN, CDR2 SYDVKM. The CDR3 reads CASYPMASGGRRGREKLFF. As DNA, the CDR3 is TGTGCCAGCTATCCGATGGCGTCAGGGGGCCGAAGGGGCAGAGAAAAACTGTTTTTT.

This clone was detected a few times. The J gene is TRBJ2-1, the V gene TRBV10-1; 12 bases are a match to TRBD2. The CDR3 runs to 14 residues. Germline V gene data show CDR1 as WNHNN and CDR2 as SYGVQD (reference sequence). Trimming cost V 5 bases and J 6 bases; bases outside gene matches: 2. CDR3 loop: CASSPSGRANEQFF. Here the CDR3 DNA reads TGCGCCAGCAGTCCTAGCGGGAGGGCCAATGAGCAGTTCTTC.

The CDR3 loop is CASSPRTGTNNEQFF. The CDR3 DNA is TGTGCCAGTAGTCCTCGGACAGGGACCAACAATGAGCAGTTCTTC. This chain uses TRBV19 with TRBJ2-1; 8 bases map to TRBD1. V was pared by 5 bases and J by 5 bases, with 8 bases of the junction left unmatched. Looked up from germline, CDR1 is LNHDA and CDR2 is SQIVND (reference sequence). CDR3 size: 15 residues.

About this clone itself: The sample holds other DNA sequences that translate to the same CDR3. This rearrangement joins TRBV28 to TRBJ1-5; 7 nucleotides line up with TRBD1. With V trimmed by 3 bases and J by 4 bases, 6 bases remained unmatched. Looked up from germline, CDR1 is MDHEN and CDR2 is SYDVKM. The CDR3 length is 15 residues. CDR3 DNA: TGTGCCAGCAGTTTCGCAGGGGGAAGAAATCAGCCCCAGCATTTT. Residues: CASSFAGGRNQPQHF.

This chain joins TRBV5-1 and TRBJ2-3, with 10 bases matching TRBD1. The ends lost 4 bases at V and 1 base at J; junction bases unmatched: 6. The CDR3 contains 16 residues. CDR1 and CDR2 (germline): SGHRS, YFSETQ. Written as DNA, the CDR3 is TGCGCCAGCAGCGTAACCGGGACAGGGGGCACAGATACGCAGTATTTT. Translating gives CASSVTGTGGTDTQYF. The entire variable domain, with the rest obtained from reference TRBV5-1 and TRBJ2-3, is as follows: KAGVTQTPRYLIKTRGQQVTLSCSPISGHRSVSWYQQTPGQGLQFLFEYFSETQRNKGNFPGRFSGRQFSNSRSEMNVSTLELGDSALYLCASSVTGTGGTDTQYFGPGTRLTVL.

The chain joins TRBV28 to TRBJ1-5; weak D call: TRBD1 (6 bases). V lost 5 bases, J lost 8 bases, and 22 bases lay in between. The CDR3 loop spans 16 amino acids. Germline V gene sequence: CDR1 MDHEN, CDR2 SYDVKM. The CDR3 DNA reads as TGTGCCAGCAGTCCCCTCACAGGGTCCGGAATTGAGCCCCAGCATTTT. This sequence encodes CASSPLTGSGIEPQHF.

The J gene is TRBJ1-2, the V gene TRBV5-1; 8 bases are shared with TRBD1. This CDR3 is 14 amino acids long. Trimming took 5 bases from V and 3 from J; bases not matched to a gene: 6. The germline CDR1 and CDR2 sequences are SGHRS and YFSETQ. CDR3 sequence reads: CASRWTGQDYGYTF. DNA for the CDR3: TGCGCCAGCAGATGGACAGGGCAGGACTATGGCTACACCTTC.

This chain joins TRBV29-1 and TRBJ2-6, with D uncertain. V was cut by 4 bases and J by 1 base, with 8 bases left in between. Per germline, CDR1 SQVTM and CDR2 ANQGSEA. CDR3 size: 14 residues. CDR3 amino acids: CSVVLESGANVLTF. CDR3 nucleotide sequence: TGCAGCGTTGTCTTGGAGTCTGGGGCCAACGTCCTGACTTTC.

The table lists this clone with a few counts. V gene TRBV10-2 combines with J gene TRBJ1-5; 10 positions match TRBD1. In germline, CDR1 is WSHSY, CDR2 SAAADI. V trimming: 1 base; J trimming: 4 bases; junction bases outside the gene matches: 4. The CDR3 totals 16 residues. CDR3 in DNA: TGCGCCAGCAGTGAGTTGAGACAGGGGGCAAATCAGCCCCAGCATTTT. Amino acids: CASSELRQGANQPQHF.

The gene calls are TRBV4-1 and TRBJ2-1; 11 nucleotides match TRBD2. J lost 5 bases, V lost 1 base, and 10 bases had no gene match. Looked up from germline, CDR1 is MGHRA and CDR2 is YSYEKL. This CDR3 is 18 amino acids long. CDR3 in amino acids: CASSQASSSGRFNNEQFF. The CDR3 DNA is TGCGCCAGCAGCCAAGCCTCCTCTAGCGGGAGGTTTAACAATGAGCAGTTCTTC.

This chain links TRBV28 with TRBJ2-7, with 8 bases that match TRBD2. Germline trimming cut 8 bases from V and 3 bases from J; bases unmatched to any gene: 12. CDR1 and CDR2 (germline): MDHEN, SYDVKM. The CDR3 runs 15 residues. This CDR3 reads CASPPRRGRIYEQYF. CDR3 sequence (DNA): TGTGCCAGCCCCCCGAGGCGCGGGAGGATCTACGAGCAGTACTTC.

The J gene is TRBJ2-3, the V gene TRBV5-1; D may be TRBD2 (5 bases). V lost 4 bases and J lost 3, with 6 bases in between. CDR3 length: 12 residues. Germline loops: CDR1 SGHRS, CDR2 YFSETQ. The CDR3 DNA reads TGCGCCAGCAGCAGGGAGACAGATACGCAGTATTTT. Its translation is CASSRETDTQYF.

In DNA form, the CDR3 reads TGTGCCAGCAGCCAAGGCGGGGGGATCCACGAGCAGTACTTC. Translated, it gives CASSQGGGIHEQYF. This rearrangement joins TRBV3-1 (or the pseudogene TRBV3-2) to TRBJ2-7; 8 nucleotides align to TRBD2. This CDR3 region has 14 residues. Germline-derived CDR1 and CDR2 are LGHDT and YNNKEL (reference sequence). The V gene end was trimmed by 1 base and the J gene end by 5 bases; junction bases not matched to a gene: 4.

This clone has only a few counts. V usage is TRBV27 and J usage is TRBJ1-5; the match to TRBD1 covers 7 bases. The CDR3 sequence is 15 residues long. Germline lookup yields CDR1 MNHEY and CDR2 SMNVEV (reference sequence). J was trimmed by 0 bases and V by 6 bases; bases with no gene match: 5. The CDR3 sequence: CASSQQGNSNQPQHF. The DNA of the CDR3 is TGTGCCAGCAGCCAACAGGGGAATAGCAATCAGCCCCAGCATTTT.

This clone occurred a few times. This sequence joins TRBV27 and TRBJ1-2; a possible D gene is TRBD1 (5 bases). The CDR3 extends over 17 amino acids. The V gene lost 1 base and the J gene lost 4 bases, with 19 bases spanning the gap. CDR1 and CDR2 from the germline V gene are MNHEY and SMNVEV (reference sequence). CDR3 amino acids: CASSLFESTGELYGYTF. The CDR3 nucleotides read TGTGCCAGCAGTTTATTCGAAAGCACAGGAGAGCTCTATGGCTACACCTTC.

The gene calls are TRBV28 and TRBJ2-7; tentative D call: TRBD2 (6 bases). V gave up 2 bases and J gave up 4 bases, with 15 bases separating them. CDR3 length: 15 amino acids. Germline V gene data show CDR1 as MDHEN and CDR2 as SYDVKM. This CDR3 reads CASSLGGSNNYEQYF. CDR3 DNA sequence: TGTGCCAGCAGTTTAGGGGGGTCGAACAATTACGAGCAGTACTTC.